This T cell receptor (beta chain) comes out of a study of control samples from healthy donors and cancer patients. TCRdb's table, derived via immunoSEQ multiplex PCR, lists solely in-frame clones and lacks some. The sample lists some 120,000 clones; around 90% were seen once. CDR1 and CDR2 (germline): PRHDT, FYEKMQ (reference sequence). This CDR3 is 15 amino acids long. Trimming pared 0 bases from V and 4 bases from J, leaving 12 bases between. On this clone itself: This specimen includes other DNA sequences encoding the same CDR3.

The sequencing sample was made of blood. This receptor was obtained from a woman between 65 and 79 years old in good health. The rearrangement links TRBV13 to TRBJ2-5, with D perhaps given as TRBD1 or TRBD2 (5 bases each). The DNA of the CDR3 is TGTGCCAGCAGCTTAGGGACGGGTGGGGGAGAGACCCAGTACTTC. Translated: CASSLGTGGGETQYF.